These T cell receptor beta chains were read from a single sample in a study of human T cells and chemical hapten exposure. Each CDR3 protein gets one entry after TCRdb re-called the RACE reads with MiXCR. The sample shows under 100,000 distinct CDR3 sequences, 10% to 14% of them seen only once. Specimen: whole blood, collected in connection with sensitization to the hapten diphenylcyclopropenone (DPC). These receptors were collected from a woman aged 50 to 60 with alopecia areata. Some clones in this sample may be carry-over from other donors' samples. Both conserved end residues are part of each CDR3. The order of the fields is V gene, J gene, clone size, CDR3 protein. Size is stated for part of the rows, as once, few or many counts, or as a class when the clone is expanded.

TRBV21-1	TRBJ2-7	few	CASSKLHREQYF
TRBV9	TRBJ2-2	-	CASSAGRAPGELFF
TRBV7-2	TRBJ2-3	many	CASSSPRTQDTQYF
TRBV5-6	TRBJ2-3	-	CASSPIGNADTQYF
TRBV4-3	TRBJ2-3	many	CASSQGLAGAIGQYF
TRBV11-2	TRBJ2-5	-	CASSWRGFGGRETQYF
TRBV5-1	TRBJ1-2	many	CASSTGQGKRTF
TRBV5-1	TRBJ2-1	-	CASSFREGRWNEQFF
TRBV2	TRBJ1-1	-	CASRQGSTGTEAFF
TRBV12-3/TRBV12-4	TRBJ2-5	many	CASSLAGTETQYF
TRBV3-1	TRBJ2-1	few	CASSQGPSGNEQFF
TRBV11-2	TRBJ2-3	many	CASSLLSGTSTDTQYF
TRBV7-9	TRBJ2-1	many	CASSLSGREGKNNEQFF
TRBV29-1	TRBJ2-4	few	CSARAKNIQYF
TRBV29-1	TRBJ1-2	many	CSGGPGRTGEDSGYTF
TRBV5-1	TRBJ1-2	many	CASSLQGRDGYTF
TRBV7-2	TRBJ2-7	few	CASSWGQGGGYEQYF
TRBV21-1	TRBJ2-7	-	CASSARRQGEEEQYF
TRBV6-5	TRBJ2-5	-	CASSLMGVGSYQETQYF
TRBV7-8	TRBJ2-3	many	CASSLEGDTQYF
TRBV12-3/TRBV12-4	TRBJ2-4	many	CASSPPAKNIQYF
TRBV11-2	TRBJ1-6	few	CASSLDLVNSPLHF
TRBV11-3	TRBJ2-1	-	CASSPWRSPTNEQFF
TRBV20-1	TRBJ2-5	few	CQMSGRGETQYF
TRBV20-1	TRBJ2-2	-	CSASKSAGELFF
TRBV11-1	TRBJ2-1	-	CASSLWGSGLPYNEQFF
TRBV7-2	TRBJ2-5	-	CASSFSTEETQYF
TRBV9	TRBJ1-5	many	CASSPYGGDQPQHF
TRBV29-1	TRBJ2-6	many	CSVGGTGLSGANVLTF
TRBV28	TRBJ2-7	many	CASSSPGQNNYEQYF
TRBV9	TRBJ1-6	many	CASSPDGSSYNSPLHF
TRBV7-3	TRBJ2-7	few	CASSLSLSHEQYF
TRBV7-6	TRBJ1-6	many	CASSLQTVEDSPLHF